The source of this T cell receptor (beta chain) is a study of cytomegalovirus exposure and HLA in healthy donors. The PCR made use of 60 Vbeta and 13 Jbeta primers. Profiling relied on immunoSEQ multiplex PCR, and the TCRdb table lists in-frame clones only, not all of them. The sample includes roughly 100,000 clones, around four fifths seen only once; the top ten take approximately 1.7%. Input material: PBMCs. This sequence was found in a woman in her forties in good health and CMV-seronegative.

CDR3 protein: CASARGGSYEQYF. The CDR3 bases are TGTGCCAGCGCTAGGGGAGGCTCCTACGAGCAGTACTTC. The V and J genes are TRBV11-3 and TRBJ2-7; TRBD2 is a possible D gene (6 bases). Trimming took off 8 bases at V and 0 bases at J, with 11 bases between the two ends. The CDR3 runs 13 residues. The germline gives CDR1 SGHNT, CDR2 YENEEA.